The 9 T cell receptor beta chains below all came from one sample that was sequenced in a study of graft-versus-host responses after intestinal transplantation. No cognate antigen is known for these TCRs. Profiling relied on immunoSEQ multiplex PCR, and the TCRdb table lists in-frame clones only, not all of them. The sample lists about 85,000 clones; approximately 78% were seen once. Material: unstimulated CD4+ T cells sorted from spleen or lymph node cells, obtained before intestinal transplant. The receptors derive from a human donor who received an intestinal transplant.

The chain employs TRBV9 and TRBJ1-4; D uncertain. The CDR3 totals 15 residues. Germline V CDR1 and CDR2: SGDLS, YYNGEE. The V end lost 7 bases, the J end lost 8 bases, and 21 bases lay between the germline ends. CDR3 in amino acids: CASSKGGEIKEKLFF. In DNA form, the CDR3 reads TGTGCCAGCTCAAAAGGAGGTGAAATTAAGGAAAAACTGTTTTTT.

The chain joins TRBV10-1 to TRBJ2-3; 7 nucleotides line up with TRBD1. The ends lost 3 bases at V and 6 bases at J; junction bases unmatched: 9. CDR1 and CDR2 (germline): WNHNN, SYGVQD (reference sequence). The CDR3 loop spans 15 amino acids. CDR3 protein: CASSDTGQPLDTQYF. CDR3 nucleotides: TGCGCCAGCAGTGACACGGGACAGCCTCTCGATACGCAGTATTTT.

The table lists this clone with many counts. The chain links TRBV9 to TRBJ2-1; 10 bases are a match to TRBD2. The J segment lost 7 bases and the V segment lost 3 bases, leaving 7 bases of the junction unmatched. The germline gives CDR1 SGDLS, CDR2 YYNGEE. This CDR3 is built from 15 residues. CDR3 sequence: CASSDSSGGRNEQFF. The DNA of the CDR3 is TGTGCCAGCAGCGACTCTAGCGGGGGTCGGAATGAGCAGTTCTTC. Combining the CDR3 with reference TRBV9 and TRBJ2-1 gives the whole variable domain DSGVTQTPKHLITATGQRVTLRCSPRSGDLSVYWYQQSLDQGLQFLIQYYNGEERAKGNILERFSAQQFPDLHSELNLSSLELGDSALYFCASSDSSGGRNEQFFGPGTRLTVL.

In regard to this clone: The same CDR3 can be traced to other DNA sequences in this sample. The J gene is TRBJ2-3, the V gene TRBV7-3; no clear D gene. This CDR3 has 12 amino acids. CDR1 and CDR2 from the germline V gene are SGHTA and FQGTGA. V lost 4 bases and J 3 bases, leaving 5 bases between the germline ends. CDR3 protein: CASSSGTDTQYF. Written as DNA, the CDR3 is TGTGCCAGCAGCTCCGGTACAGATACGCAGTATTTT.

The chain joins TRBV28 to TRBJ1-2; a weak D match, TRBD1 (6 bases). CDR3 length: 15 residues. Germline values: CDR1 MDHEN, CDR2 SYDVKM. With 2 bases removed from V and 4 bases from J, the gap between germline ends came to 14 bases. As DNA, the CDR3 is TGTGCCAGCAGTTTAGGGGGCGCAGGACCCTATGGCTACACCTTC. Residues: CASSLGGAGPYGYTF.

V is TRBV28 and J is TRBJ1-1; tentatively, D is TRBD1 (6 bases). Germline loops: CDR1 MDHEN, CDR2 SYDVKM. Trimming removed 3 bases from V and 1 base from J, with 15 bases in between. The CDR3 has 16 amino acids. CDR3 sequence reads: CASSFRAGAANTEAFF. CDR3 coding DNA: TGTGCCAGCAGTTTTCGGGCAGGGGCGGCGAACACTGAAGCTTTCTTT.

The rearrangement joins TRBV5-4 to TRBJ2-3; 12 nucleotides agree with TRBD2. CDR1 and CDR2 (germline): SGHNT, YYREEE (reference sequence). CDR3 length: 17 residues. Germline trimming cut 4 bases from V and 1 base from J; bases unmatched to any gene: 7. This CDR3 reads CASSPLAGGRGTDTQYF. CDR3 nucleotides: TGTGCCAGCAGCCCGCTAGCGGGGGGGCGTGGCACAGATACGCAGTATTTT.

The V gene is TRBV14, the J gene TRBJ1-4, with 7 bases that match TRBD1. The CDR3 is made up of 15 amino acids. The germline CDR1 and CDR2 sequences are SGHDN and FVKESK. With 4 bases clipped from V and 3 bases from J, the junction kept 5 bases outside the gene matches. The CDR3 reads CASSPRQGANEKLFF. The CDR3 DNA follows: TGTGCCAGCAGCCCTAGACAGGGCGCTAATGAAAAACTGTTTTTT.

V gene TRBV11-2 combines with J gene TRBJ2-3, with 9 positions matching TRBD2. This CDR3 is 14 amino acids long. Germline V gene sequence: CDR1 SGHAT, CDR2 FQNNGV. V was clipped by 6 bases and J by 3 bases; unmatched bases: 4. CDR3 sequence (DNA): TGTGCCAGCAGGCGGGGGGGCGGGACAGATACGCAGTATTTT. It specifies CASRRGGGTDTQYF.